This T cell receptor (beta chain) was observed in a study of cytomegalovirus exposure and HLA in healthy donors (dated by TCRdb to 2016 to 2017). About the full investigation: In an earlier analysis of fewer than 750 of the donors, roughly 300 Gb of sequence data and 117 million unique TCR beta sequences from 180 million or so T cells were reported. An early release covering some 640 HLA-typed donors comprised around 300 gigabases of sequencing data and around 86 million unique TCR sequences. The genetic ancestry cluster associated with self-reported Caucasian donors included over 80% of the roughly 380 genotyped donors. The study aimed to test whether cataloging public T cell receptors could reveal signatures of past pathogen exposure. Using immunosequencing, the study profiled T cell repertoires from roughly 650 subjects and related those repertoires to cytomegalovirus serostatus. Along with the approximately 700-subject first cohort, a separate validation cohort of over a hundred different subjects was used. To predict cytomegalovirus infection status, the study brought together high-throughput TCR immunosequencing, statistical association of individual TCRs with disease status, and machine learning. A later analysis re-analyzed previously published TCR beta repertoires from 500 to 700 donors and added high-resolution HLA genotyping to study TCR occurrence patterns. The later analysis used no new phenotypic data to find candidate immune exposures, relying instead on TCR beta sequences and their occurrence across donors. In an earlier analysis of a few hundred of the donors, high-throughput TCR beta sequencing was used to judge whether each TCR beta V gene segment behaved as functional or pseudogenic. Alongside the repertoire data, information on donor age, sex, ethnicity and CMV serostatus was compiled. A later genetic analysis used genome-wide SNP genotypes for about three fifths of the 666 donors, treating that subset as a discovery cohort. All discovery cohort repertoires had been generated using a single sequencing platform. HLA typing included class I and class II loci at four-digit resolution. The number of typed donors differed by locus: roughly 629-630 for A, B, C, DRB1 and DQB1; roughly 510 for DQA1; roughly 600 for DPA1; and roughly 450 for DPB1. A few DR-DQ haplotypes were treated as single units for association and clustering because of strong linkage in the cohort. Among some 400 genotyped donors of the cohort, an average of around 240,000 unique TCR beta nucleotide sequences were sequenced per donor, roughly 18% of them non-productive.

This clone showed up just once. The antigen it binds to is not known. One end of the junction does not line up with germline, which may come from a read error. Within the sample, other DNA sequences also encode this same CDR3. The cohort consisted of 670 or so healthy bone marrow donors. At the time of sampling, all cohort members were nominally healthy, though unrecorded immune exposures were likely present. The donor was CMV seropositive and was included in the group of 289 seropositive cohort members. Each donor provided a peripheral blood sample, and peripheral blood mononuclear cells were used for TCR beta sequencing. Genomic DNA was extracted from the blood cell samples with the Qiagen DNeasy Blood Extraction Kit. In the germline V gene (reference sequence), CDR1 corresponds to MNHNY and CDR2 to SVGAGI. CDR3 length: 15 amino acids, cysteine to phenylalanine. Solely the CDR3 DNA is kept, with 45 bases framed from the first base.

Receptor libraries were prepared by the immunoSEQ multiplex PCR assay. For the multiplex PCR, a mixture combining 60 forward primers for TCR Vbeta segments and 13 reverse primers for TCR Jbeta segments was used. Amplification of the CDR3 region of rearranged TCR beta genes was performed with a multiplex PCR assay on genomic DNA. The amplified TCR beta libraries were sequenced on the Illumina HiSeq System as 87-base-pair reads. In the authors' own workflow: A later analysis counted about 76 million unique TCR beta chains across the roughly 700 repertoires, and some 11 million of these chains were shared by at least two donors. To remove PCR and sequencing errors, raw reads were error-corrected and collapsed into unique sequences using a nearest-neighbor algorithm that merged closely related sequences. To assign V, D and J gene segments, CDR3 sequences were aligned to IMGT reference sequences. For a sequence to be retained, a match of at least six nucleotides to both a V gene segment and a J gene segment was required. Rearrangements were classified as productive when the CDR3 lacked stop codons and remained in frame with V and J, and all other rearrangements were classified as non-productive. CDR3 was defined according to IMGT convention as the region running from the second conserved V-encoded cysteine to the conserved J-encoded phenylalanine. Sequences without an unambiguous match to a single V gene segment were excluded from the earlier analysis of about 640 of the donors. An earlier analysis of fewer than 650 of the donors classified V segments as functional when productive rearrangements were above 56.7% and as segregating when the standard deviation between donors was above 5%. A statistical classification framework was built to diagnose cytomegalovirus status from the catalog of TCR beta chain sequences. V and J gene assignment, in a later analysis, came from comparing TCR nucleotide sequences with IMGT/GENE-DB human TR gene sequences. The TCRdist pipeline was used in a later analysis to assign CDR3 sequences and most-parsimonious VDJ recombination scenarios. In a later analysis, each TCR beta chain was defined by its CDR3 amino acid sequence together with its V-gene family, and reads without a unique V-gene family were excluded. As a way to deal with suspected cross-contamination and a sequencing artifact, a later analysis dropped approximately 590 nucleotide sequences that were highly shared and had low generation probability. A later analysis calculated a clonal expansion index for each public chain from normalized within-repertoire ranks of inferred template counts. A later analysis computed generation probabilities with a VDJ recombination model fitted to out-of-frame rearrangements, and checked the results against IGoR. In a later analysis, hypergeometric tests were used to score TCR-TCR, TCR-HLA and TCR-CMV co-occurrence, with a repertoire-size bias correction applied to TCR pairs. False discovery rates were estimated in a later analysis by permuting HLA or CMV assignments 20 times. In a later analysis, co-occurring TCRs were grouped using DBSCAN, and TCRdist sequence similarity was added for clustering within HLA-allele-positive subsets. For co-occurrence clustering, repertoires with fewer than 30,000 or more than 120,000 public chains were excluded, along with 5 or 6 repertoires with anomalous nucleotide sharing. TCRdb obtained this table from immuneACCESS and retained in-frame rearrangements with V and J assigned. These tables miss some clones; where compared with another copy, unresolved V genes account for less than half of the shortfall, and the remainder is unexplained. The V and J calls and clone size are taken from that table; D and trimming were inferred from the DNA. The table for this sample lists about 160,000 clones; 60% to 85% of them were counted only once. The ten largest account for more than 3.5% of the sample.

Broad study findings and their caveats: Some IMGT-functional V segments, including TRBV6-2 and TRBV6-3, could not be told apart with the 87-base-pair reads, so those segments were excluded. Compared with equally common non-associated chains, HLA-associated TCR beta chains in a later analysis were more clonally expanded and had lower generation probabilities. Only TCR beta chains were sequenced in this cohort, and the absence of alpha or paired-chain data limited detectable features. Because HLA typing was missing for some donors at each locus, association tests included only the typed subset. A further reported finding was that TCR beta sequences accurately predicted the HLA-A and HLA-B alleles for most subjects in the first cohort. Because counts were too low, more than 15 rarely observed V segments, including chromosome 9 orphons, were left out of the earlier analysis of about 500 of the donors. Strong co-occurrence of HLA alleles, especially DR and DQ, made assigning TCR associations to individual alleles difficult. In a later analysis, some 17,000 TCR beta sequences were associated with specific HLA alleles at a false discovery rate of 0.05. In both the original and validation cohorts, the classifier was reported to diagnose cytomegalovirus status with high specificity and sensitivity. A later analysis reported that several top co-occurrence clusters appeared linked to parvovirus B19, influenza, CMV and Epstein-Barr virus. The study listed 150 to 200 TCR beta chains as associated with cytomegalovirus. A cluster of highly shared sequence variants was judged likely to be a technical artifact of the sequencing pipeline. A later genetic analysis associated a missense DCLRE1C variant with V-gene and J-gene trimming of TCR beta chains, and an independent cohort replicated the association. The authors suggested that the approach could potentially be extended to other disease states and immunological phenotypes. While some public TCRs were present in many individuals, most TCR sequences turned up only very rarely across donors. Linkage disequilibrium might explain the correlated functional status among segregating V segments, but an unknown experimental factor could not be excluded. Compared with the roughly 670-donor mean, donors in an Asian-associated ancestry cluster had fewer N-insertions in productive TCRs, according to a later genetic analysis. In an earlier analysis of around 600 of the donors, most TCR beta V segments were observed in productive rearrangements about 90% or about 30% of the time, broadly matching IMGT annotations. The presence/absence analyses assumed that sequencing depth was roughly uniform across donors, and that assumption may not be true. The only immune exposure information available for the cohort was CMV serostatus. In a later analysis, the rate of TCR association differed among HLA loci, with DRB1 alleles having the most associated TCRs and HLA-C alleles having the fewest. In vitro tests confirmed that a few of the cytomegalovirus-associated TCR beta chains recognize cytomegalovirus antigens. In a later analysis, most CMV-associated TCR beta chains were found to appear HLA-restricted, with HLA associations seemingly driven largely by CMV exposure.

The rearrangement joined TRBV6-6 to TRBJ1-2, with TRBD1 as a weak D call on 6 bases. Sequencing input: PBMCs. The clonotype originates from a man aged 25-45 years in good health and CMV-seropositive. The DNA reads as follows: TGCGCCAGCAGTTCCGAAAGGACAGCTCCCTATGGCTACACCTTC. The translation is CASSSERTAPYGYTF.